Each of the 8 T cell receptor beta chains below was sequenced from the same sample in a study of spatial heterogeneity in lung cancer. MiXCR, run by TCRdb on the 5' RACE reads, gives a single entry per CDR3 protein. This sample has tens of thousands of distinct CDR3 sequences, with around 5.8% found just once. Specified time point: sample taken at primary tumor resection. No cell sorting; template was whole RNA from tumor, lung tissue or PBMC. Specimen: PBMCs, collected at surgery. The receptors come from a male donor with early-stage non-small cell lung cancer.

This clonotype was detected a few times. The V gene is TRBV25-1, the J gene TRBJ1-5, with a tentative D call TRBD1 (5 bases). Germline assignment: CDR1 MGHDK and CDR2 SYGVNS. This CDR3 is 14 amino acids long. Trimming took off 2 bases at V and 3 bases at J, with 8 bases between the two ends. The CDR3 sequence: CASSEAGDNQPQHF. The CDR3 nucleotides are TGTGCCAGCAGTGAAGCGGGGGACAATCAGCCCCAGCATTTT.

This sequence joins TRBV7-2 and TRBJ1-1, with a weak D call TRBD1 (6 bases). Germline values: CDR1 SGHTA, CDR2 FQGNSA. This CDR3 has 14 residues. V was clipped by 6 bases and J by 4 bases, with 15 bases between them. CDR3 bases: TGTGCCAGCAGTGGGGAAGGGGGGACCACTGAAGCTTTCTTT. It is translated as CASSGEGGTTEAFF.

This chain connects TRBV20-1 to TRBJ2-1, with 13 positions matching TRBD2. This CDR3 is 16 amino acids long. The V and J ends lost 5 bases and 0 bases, in that order; junction bases with no gene match: 4. The V gene's germline CDR1 is DFQATT and CDR2 SNEGSKA (reference sequence). This CDR3 is CSARGLAGNSYNEQFF. CDR3 nucleotide sequence: TGCAGTGCTCGGGGACTAGCGGGGAACTCCTACAATGAGCAGTTCTTC.

This clonotype was detected ten times or more. The chain joins TRBV2 to TRBJ2-1, with D tentatively TRBD1 (6 bases). V gave up 6 bases and J gave up 4 bases, with 19 bases separating them. Germline CDR1 and CDR2: SNHLY and FYNNEI. CDR3 length equals 16 residues. The CDR3 nucleotides are TGTGCCAGCAGATTACTAGGGGGTGGGACATACAATGAGCAGTTCTTC. As protein: CASRLLGGGTYNEQFF.

This clonotype was seen many times. The V call is TRBV29-1, the J call TRBJ1-2; D is unresolved. CDR1 and CDR2 from the germline V gene are SQVTM and ANQGSEA. There are 12 residues in the CDR3. Trimming removed 0 bases at V and 8 bases at J, with 10 bases between. CDR3 DNA: TGCAGCGTTGAAGATCCTGGAGAAGGCTACACCTTC. Translation gives CSVEDPGEGYTF.

This clonotype was counted between two and nine times. This chain uses TRBV6-1 with TRBJ1-2; TRBD1 matches 9 bases. Germline CDR1 is MNHNS and CDR2 is SASEGT. After removal of 3 bases from V and 7 bases from J, the junction contained 12 bases not matched to a gene. This CDR3 has 16 residues. CDR3 in amino acids: CASSEGQGPSLAGYTF. CDR3 DNA: TGTGCCAGCAGTGAGGGACAGGGTCCGTCTTTGGCTGGCTACACCTTC.

This clonotype was counted at least ten times. The chain combines TRBV2 with TRBJ2-3; D is uncertain. The CDR3 covers 11 residues. The germline CDR1 and CDR2 sequences are SNHLY and FYNNEI. V was trimmed by 6 bases and J by 2 bases, leaving 3 bases between them. This CDR3 is CASRYTDTQYF. The CDR3 DNA reads as TGTGCCAGCAGGTACACAGATACGCAGTATTTT.

This clonotype occurred many times. J is TRBJ2-3 and V is TRBV29-1, with 13 bases that match TRBD2. Germline V gene lookup returns CDR1 SQVTM and CDR2 ANQGSEA. This CDR3 comprises 16 residues. V lost 5 bases and J lost 3; bases outside the gene matches: 8. The CDR3 bases are TGCAGCGTTTCCGGACTAGCGGGGGCCCGAACAGATACGCAGTATTTT. It yields the protein CSVSGLAGARTDTQYF.